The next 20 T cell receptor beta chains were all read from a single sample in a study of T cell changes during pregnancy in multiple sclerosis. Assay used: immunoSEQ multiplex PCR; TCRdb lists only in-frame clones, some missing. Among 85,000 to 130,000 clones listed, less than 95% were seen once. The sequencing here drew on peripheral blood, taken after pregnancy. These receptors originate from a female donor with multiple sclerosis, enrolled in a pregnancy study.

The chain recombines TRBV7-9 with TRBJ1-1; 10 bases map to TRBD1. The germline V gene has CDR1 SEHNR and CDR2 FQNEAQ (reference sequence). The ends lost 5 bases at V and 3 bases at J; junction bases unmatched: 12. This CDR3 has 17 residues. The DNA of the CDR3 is TGTGCCAGCAGCCGAACGCGACAGGGGGCCAGGTACACTGAAGCTTTCTTT. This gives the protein CASSRTRQGARYTEAFF.

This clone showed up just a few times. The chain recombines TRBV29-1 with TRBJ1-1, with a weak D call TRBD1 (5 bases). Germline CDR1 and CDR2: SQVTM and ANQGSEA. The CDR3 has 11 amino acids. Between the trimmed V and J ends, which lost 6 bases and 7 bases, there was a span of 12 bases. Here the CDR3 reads CSVSQTDEAFF. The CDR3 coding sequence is TGCAGCGTAAGCCAGACAGATGAAGCTTTCTTT.

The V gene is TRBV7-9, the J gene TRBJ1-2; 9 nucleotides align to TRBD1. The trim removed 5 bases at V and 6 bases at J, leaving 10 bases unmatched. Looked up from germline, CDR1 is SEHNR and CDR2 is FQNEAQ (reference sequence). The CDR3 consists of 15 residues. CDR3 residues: CASSGAGTGYNGYTF. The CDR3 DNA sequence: TGTGCCAGCAGCGGAGCGGGGACAGGGTATAATGGCTACACCTTC. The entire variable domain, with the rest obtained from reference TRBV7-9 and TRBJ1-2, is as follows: DTGVSQNPRHKITKRGQNVTFRCDPISEHNRLYWYRQTLGQGPEFLTYFQNEAQLEKSRLLSDRFSAERPKGSFSTLEIQRTEQGDSAMYLCASSGAGTGYNGYTFGSGTRLTVV.

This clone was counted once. The CDR3 loop is CATGTGSTHEQYF. As DNA, the CDR3 is TGTGCCACCGGGACAGGGTCGACCCACGAGCAGTACTTC. This rearrangement joins TRBV10-3 to TRBJ2-7; 9 bases line up with TRBD1. The CDR3 is 13 residues long. The germline CDR1 and CDR2 sequences are ENHRY and SYGVKD. Trimming took 10 bases from V and 5 from J; bases not matched to a gene: 9.

CDR3 in amino acids: CASSIRTGTAFSNQPQHF. Here the CDR3 DNA reads TGTGCCAGTAGTATACGGACCGGGACAGCCTTTAGCAATCAGCCCCAGCATTTT. J is TRBJ1-5 and V is TRBV19; TRBD1 agrees at 7 bases. The CDR3 is 18 residues long. The germline CDR1 and CDR2 sequences are LNHDA and SQIVND (reference sequence). The J segment lost 0 bases and the V segment lost 2 bases, leaving 10 bases of the junction unmatched.

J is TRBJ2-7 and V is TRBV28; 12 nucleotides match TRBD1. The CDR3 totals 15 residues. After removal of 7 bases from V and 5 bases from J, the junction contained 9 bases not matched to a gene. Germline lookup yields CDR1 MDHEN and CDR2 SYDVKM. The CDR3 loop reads CASTRPGTGGHEQYF. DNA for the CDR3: TGTGCCAGCACTCGACCCGGGACAGGGGGCCACGAGCAGTACTTC.

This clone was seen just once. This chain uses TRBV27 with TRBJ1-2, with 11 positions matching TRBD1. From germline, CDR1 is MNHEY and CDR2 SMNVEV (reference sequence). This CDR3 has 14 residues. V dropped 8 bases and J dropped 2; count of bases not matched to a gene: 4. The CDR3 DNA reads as TGTGCCAGCCGGGGACAGGGGGGGAACTATGGCTACACCTTC. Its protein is CASRGQGGNYGYTF.

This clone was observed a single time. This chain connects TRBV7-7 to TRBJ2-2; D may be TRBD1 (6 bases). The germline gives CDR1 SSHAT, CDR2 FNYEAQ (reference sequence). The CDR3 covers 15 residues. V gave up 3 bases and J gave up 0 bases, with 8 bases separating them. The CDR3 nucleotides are TGTGCCAGCAGCTTTGCAGGGGCGAACACCGGGGAGCTGTTTTTT. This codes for CASSFAGANTGELFF.

CDR3 sequence (DNA): TGTGCCAGCAGTGAACTTGGGCCAGCAACTAATGAAAAACTGTTTTTT. It codes for CASSELGPATNEKLFF. The rearrangement joins TRBV2 to TRBJ1-4; D uncertain. Germline V CDR1 and CDR2: SNHLY, FYNNEI. V lost 2 bases and J 0 bases, leaving 10 bases between the germline ends. CDR3 length: 16 residues. The full variable domain, with the rest looked up from reference TRBV2 and TRBJ1-4, is EPEVTQTPSHQVTQMGQEVILRCVPISNHLYFYWYRQILGQKVEFLVSFYNNEISEKSEIFDDQFSVERPDGSNFTLKIRSTKLEDSAMYFCASSELGPATNEKLFFGSGTQLSVL.

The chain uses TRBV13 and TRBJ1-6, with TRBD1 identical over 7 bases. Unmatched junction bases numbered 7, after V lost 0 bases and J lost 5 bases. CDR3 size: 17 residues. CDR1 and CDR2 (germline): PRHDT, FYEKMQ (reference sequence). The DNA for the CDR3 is TGTGCCAGCAGCTTAGGTTATCGGGACAGCAATAATTCACCCCTCCACTTT. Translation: CASSLGYRDSNNSPLHF.

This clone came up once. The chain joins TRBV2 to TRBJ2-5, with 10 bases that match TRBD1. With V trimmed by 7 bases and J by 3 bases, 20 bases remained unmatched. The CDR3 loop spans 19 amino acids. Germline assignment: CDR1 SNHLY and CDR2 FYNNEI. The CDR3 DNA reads TGTGCCAGCATTGCCGAGACAGGGGGCGTGGGGGGTAGGGAAGAGACCCAGTACTTC. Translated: CASIAETGGVGGREETQYF.

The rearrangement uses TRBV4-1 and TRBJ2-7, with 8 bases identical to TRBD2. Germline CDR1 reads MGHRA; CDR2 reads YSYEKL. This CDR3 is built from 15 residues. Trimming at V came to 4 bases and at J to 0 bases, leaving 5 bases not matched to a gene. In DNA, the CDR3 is TGCGCCAGCAGCCGCCGAACTAGCGGCTCCTACGAGCAGTACTTC. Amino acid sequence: CASSRRTSGSYEQYF.

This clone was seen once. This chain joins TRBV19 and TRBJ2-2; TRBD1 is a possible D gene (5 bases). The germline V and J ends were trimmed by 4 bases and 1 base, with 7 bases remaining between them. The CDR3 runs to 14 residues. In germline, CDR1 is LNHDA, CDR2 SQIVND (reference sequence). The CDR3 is CASSSQGNTGELFF. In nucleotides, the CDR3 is TGTGCCAGTAGTAGTCAGGGGAACACCGGGGAGCTGTTTTTT.

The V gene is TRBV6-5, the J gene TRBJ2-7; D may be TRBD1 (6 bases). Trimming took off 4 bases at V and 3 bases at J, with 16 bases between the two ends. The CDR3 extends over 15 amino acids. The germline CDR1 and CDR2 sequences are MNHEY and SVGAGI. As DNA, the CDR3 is TGTGCCAGCAGTTCCGACAGGAAGGCCCTCTACGAGCAGTACTTC. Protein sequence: CASSSDRKALYEQYF.

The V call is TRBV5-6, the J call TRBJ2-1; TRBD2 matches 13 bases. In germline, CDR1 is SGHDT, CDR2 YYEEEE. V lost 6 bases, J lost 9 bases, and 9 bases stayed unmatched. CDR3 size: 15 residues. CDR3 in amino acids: CASNPRTSGRGEQFF. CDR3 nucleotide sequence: TGTGCCAGCAACCCGAGGACTAGCGGGAGAGGTGAGCAGTTCTTC.

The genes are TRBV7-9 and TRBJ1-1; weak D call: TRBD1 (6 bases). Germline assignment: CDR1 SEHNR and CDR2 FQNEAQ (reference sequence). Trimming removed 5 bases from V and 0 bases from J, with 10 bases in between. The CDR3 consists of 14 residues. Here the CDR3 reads CASSRQALNTEAFF. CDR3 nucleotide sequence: TGTGCCAGCAGCAGACAGGCGCTGAACACTGAAGCTTTCTTT. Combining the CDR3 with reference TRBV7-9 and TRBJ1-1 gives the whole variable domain DTGVSQNPRHKITKRGQNVTFRCDPISEHNRLYWYRQTLGQGPEFLTYFQNEAQLEKSRLLSDRFSAERPKGSFSTLEIQRTEQGDSAMYLCASSRQALNTEAFFGQGTRLTVV.

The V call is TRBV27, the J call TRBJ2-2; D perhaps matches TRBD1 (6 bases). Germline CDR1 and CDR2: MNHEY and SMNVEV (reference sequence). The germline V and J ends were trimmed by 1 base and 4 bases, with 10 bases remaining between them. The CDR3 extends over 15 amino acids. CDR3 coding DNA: TGTGCCAGCAGTTTATTTCCAGGGGCCACCGGGGAGCTGTTTTTT. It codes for CASSLFPGATGELFF.

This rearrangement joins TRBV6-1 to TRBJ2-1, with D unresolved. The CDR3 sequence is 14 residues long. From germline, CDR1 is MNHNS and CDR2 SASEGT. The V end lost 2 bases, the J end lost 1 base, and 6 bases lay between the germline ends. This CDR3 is CASSEQKSYNEQFF. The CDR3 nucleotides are TGTGCCAGCAGTGAACAGAAGTCCTACAATGAGCAGTTCTTC.

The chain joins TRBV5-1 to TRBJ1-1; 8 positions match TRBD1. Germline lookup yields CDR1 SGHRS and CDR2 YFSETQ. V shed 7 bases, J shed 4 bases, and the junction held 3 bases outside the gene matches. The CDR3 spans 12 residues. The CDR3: CASGTGFTEAFF. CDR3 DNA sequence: TGCGCCAGCGGGACAGGTTTCACTGAAGCTTTCTTT.

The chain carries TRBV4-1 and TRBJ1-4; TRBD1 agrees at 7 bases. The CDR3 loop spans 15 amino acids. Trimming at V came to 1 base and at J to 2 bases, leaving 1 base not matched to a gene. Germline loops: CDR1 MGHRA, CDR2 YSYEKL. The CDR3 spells CASSQAGQTNEKLFF. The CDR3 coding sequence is TGCGCCAGCAGCCAAGCGGGACAGACTAATGAAAAACTGTTTTTT.